This TCR beta chain came from a study of T-cell reconstitution after alpha-beta-depleted transplantation in children. The CDR3 covers 12 residues. Germline lookup yields CDR1 MNHEY and CDR2 SVGEGT. The V end was cut by 5 bases, the J end by 6 bases, with 11 bases between. General study findings and limits: Some patients owed their high day-60 TCRbeta diversity to surviving recipient T cells and thymic progenitors. Reportedly, roughly two months post-transplant, alpha-beta T cells arose from several hundred expanded graft clones. Newly produced T cells mostly provided counts and TCRbeta diversity after one year, as hyperexpanded clones declined.

Notes on this clonotype: Its antigen is not identified.

This sample's TCRbeta library carried unique molecular identifier barcodes. TCRdb reprocessed the PCR reads with MiXCR, giving one entry per CDR3 protein. Counted here are just under 250,000 distinct CDR3 sequences, about a quarter occurring once; the ten biggest clones make up about 2.8%. Sequencing used PBMCs, obtained before TCRalphabeta/CD19-depleted stem cell transplant. This TCR derives from a girl aged 2 to 10 with Fanconi anemia, due to receive a stem cell transplant. The chain uses TRBV6-2 or TRBV6-3 and TRBJ2-7; D not certain. CDR3 sequence reads: CASSPTVGEQYF. The CDR3 DNA sequence: TGTGCCAGCAGTCCGACGGTTGGCGAGCAGTACTTC.